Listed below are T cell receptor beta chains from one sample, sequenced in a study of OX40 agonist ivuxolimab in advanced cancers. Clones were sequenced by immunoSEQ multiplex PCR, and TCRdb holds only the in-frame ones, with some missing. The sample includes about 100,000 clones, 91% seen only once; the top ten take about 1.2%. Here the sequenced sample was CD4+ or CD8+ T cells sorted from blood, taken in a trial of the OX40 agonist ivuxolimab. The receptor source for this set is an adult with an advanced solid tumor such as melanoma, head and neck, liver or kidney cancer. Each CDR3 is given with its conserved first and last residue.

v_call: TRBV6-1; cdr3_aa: CASSESYGTGPYNEQFF
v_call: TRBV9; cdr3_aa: CASSVQGDIQYF
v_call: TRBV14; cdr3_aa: CASSQGSGLGYNEQFF
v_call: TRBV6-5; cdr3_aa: CASTAGTTNEQFF
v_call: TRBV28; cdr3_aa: CASKSGRATDTQYF
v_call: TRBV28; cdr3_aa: CASTRQGRAFF
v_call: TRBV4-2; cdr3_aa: CASSPLGAGGPTGELFF
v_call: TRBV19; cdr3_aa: CASSLFRARQGNEQFF
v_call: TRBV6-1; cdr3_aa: CASREGAAKETQYF
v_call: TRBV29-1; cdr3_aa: CSAGGSGMANEQFF
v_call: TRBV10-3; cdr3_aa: CAIGAPAGELFF
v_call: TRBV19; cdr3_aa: CASSIGRGEYEQYF
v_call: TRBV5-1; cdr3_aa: CASSLGRPTGVEQYF